This TCR beta chain was observed in a study of shared clonotypes between healthy human individuals. Study summary: Three CD4 naive, three CD4 memory, two CD8 naive and one CD8 memory plate were used per donor.

Only CD45RO-negative cells positively selected for CCR7 counted as naive CD8 cells, so terminally differentiated effector memory CD45RA+ cells were excluded. This CDR3 is built from 16 residues. V trimming: 0 bases; J trimming: 5 bases; junction bases outside the gene matches: 5. The germline V gene has CDR1 LGHNA and CDR2 YSLEER. Profiling relied on immunoSEQ multiplex PCR, and the TCRdb table lists in-frame clones only, not all of them. The top ten hold 1% to 1.3% of the sample, which has millions of clones, over 85% seen once. The rearrangement uses TRBV4-3 and TRBJ2-5; TRBD2 aligns across 11 bases. What was sequenced was naive CD8+ T cells sorted from blood. The sequence derives from a young man in good health. The CDR3 reads CASSQDASGRRETQYF. The CDR3 DNA reads as TGCGCCAGCAGCCAAGATGCTAGCGGGAGGCGCGAGACCCAGTACTTC.